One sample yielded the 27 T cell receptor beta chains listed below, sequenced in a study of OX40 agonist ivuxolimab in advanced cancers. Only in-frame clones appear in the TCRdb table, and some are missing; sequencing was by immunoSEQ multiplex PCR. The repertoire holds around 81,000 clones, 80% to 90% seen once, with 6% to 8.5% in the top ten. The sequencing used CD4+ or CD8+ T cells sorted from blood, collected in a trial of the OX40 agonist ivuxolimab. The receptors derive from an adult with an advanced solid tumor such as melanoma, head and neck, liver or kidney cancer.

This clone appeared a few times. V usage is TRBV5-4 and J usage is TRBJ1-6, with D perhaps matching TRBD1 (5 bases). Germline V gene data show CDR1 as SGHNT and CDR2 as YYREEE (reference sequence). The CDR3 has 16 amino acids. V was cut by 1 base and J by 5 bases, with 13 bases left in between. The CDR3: CASSLSGLGDNSPLHF. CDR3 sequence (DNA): TGTGCCAGCAGCTTGTCGGGGCTTGGGGATAATTCACCCCTCCACTTT.

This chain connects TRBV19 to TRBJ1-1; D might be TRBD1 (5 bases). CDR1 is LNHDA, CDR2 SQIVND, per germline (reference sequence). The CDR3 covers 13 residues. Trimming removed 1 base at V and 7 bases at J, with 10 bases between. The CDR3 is CASSIGQLFEAFF. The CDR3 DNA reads TGTGCCAGTAGTATAGGACAGCTTTTTGAAGCTTTCTTT.

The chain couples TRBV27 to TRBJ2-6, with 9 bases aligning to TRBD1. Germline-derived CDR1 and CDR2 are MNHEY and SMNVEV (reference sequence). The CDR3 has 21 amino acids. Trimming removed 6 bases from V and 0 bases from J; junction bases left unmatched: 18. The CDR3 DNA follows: TGTGCCAGCAGCCTCATTCTGCCTGGGACAGGGCTACGCTCTGGGGCCAACGTCCTGACTTTC. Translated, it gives CASSLILPGTGLRSGANVLTF.

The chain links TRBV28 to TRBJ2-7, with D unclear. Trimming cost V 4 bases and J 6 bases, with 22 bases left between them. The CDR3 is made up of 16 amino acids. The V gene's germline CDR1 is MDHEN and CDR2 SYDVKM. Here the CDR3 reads CASSSALLLPTGEQYV. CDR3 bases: TGTGCCAGCAGTTCGGCCCTTCTCCTACCGACCGGCGAGCAGTACGTC.

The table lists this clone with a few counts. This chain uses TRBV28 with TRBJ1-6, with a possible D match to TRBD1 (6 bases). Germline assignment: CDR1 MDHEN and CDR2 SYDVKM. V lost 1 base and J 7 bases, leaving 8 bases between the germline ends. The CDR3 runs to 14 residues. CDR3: CASSLYRENSPLHF. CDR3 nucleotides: TGTGCCAGCAGTTTATACAGGGAGAATTCACCCCTCCACTTT.

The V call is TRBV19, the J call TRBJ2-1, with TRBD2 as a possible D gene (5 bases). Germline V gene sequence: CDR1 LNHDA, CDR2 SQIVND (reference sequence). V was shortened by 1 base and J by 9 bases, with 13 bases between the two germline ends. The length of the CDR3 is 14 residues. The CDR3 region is CASSIGEGLGEQFF. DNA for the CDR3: TGTGCCAGTAGTATAGGTGAGGGCCTTGGTGAGCAGTTCTTC.

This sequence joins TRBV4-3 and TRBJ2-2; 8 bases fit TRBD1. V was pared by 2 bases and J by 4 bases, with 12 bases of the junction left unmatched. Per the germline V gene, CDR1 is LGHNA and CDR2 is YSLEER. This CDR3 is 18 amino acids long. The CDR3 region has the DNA TGCGCCAGCAGCCAACTTCCCAGGGGGCCCTTAGTCACCGGGGAGCTGTTTTTT. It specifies CASSQLPRGPLVTGELFF.

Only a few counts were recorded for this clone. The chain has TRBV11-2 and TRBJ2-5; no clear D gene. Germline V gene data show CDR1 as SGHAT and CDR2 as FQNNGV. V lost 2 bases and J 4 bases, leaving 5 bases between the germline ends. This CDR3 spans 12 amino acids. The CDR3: CASSLNRETQYF. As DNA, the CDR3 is TGTGCCAGCAGCTTAAACCGAGAGACCCAGTACTTC.

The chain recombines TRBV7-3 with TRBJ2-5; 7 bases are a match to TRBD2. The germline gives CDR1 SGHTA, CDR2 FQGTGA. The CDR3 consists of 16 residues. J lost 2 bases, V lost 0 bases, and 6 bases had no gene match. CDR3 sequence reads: CASSLTGLGEQETQYF. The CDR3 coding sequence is TGTGCCAGCAGCTTAACAGGACTAGGCGAACAAGAGACCCAGTACTTC.

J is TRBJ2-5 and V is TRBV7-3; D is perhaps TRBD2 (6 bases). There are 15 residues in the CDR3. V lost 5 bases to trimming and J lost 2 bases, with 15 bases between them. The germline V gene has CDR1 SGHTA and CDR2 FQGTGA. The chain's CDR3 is CASSRASGFQETQYF. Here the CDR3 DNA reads TGTGCCAGCAGCCGGGCCAGCGGGTTTCAAGAGACCCAGTACTTC.

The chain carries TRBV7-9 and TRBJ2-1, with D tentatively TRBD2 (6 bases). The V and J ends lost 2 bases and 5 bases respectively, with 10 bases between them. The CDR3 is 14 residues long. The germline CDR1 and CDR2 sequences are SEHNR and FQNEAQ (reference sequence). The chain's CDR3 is CASSLLLANNEQFF. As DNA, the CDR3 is TGTGCCAGCAGCTTATTACTAGCCAACAATGAGCAGTTCTTC.

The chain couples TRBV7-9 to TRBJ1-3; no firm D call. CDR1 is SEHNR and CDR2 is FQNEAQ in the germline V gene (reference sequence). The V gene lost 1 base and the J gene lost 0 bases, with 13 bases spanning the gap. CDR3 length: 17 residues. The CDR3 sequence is CASSLDRNWDSGNTIYF. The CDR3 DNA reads TGTGCCAGCAGCTTAGATAGGAACTGGGACTCTGGAAACACCATATATTTT.

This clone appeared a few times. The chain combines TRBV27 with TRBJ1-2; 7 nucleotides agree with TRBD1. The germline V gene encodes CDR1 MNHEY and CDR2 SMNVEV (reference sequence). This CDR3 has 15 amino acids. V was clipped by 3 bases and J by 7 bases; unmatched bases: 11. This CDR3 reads CASSFAETGNFGYTF. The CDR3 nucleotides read TGTGCCAGCAGTTTTGCCGAGACAGGGAATTTTGGCTACACCTTC.

In DNA form, the CDR3 reads TGTGCCAGCAGGGTAGACGGGAGTATCTACGAGCAGTACTTC. Translated, it gives CASRVDGSIYEQYF. This chain uses TRBV7-9 with TRBJ2-7; D may be TRBD2 (6 bases). With 6 bases removed from V and 3 bases from J, the gap between germline ends came to 15 bases. Germline V gene data show CDR1 as SEHNR and CDR2 as FQNEAQ (reference sequence). This CDR3 is built from 14 residues.

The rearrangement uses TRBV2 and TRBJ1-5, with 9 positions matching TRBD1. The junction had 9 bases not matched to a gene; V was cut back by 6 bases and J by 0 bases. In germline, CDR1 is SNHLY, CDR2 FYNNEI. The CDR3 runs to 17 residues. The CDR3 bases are TGTGCCAGCAGCCGGGGACAGGGCCTGAGTAGCAATCAGCCCCAGCATTTT. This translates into CASSRGQGLSSNQPQHF.

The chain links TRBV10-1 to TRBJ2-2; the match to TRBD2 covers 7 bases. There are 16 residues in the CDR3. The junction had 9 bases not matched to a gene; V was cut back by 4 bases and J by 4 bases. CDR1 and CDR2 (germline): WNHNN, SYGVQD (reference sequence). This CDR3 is CASSGSRWEGTGELFF. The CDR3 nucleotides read TGCGCCAGCAGTGGCTCGCGATGGGAGGGCACCGGGGAGCTGTTTTTT.

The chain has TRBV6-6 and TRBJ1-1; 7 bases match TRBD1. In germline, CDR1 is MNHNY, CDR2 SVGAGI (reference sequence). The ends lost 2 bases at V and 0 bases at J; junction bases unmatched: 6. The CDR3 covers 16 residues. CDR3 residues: CASSYPGQSLNTEAFF. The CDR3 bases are TGTGCCAGCAGTTACCCGGGACAGTCTTTGAACACTGAAGCTTTCTTT.

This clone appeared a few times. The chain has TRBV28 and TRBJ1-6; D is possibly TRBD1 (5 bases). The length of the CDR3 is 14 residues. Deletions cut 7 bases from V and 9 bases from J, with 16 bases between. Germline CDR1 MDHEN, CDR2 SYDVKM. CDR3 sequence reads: CASKVPAGGSPLHF. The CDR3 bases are TGTGCCAGCAAGGTTCCCGCCGGGGGTTCACCCCTCCACTTT. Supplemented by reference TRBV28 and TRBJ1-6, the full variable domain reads DVKVTQSSRYLVKRTGEKVFLECVQDMDHENMFWYRQDPGLGLRLIYFSYDVKMKEKGDIPEGYSVSREKKERFSLILESASTNQTSMYLCASKVPAGGSPLHFGNGTRLTVT.

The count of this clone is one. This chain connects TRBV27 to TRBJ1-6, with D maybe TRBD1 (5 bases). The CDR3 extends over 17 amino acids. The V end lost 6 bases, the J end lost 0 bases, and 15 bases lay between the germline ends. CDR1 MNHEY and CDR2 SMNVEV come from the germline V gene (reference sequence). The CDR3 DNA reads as TGTGCCAGCAGCCACCGAACAGGAGGCTCCTATAATTCACCCCTCCACTTT. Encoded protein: CASSHRTGGSYNSPLHF.

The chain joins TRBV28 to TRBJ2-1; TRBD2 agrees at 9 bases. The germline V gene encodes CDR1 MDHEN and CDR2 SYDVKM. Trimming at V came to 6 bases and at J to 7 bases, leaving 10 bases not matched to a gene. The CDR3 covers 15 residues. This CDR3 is CASRLFSGSSNEQFF. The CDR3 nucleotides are TGTGCCAGCAGGCTCTTTAGCGGGAGTTCGAATGAGCAGTTCTTC.

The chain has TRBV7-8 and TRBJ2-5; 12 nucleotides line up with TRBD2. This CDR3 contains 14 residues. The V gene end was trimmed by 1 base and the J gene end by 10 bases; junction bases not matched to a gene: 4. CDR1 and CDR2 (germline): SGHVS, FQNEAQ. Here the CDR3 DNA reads TGTGCCAGCAGCTTAGGACTAGCGGGAGTGGACCAGTACTTC. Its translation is CASSLGLAGVDQYF.

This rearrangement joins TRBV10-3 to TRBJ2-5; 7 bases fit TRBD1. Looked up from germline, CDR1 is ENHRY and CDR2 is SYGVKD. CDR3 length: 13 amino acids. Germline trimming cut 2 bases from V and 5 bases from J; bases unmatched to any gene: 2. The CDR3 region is CAISEDRVETQYF. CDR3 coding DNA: TGTGCCATCAGTGAGGACAGGGTGGAGACCCAGTACTTC.

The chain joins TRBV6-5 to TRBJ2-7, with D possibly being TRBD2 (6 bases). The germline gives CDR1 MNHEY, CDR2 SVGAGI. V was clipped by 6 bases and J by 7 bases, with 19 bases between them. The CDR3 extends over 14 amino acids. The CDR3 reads CASSRDLRPWEQYF. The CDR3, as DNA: TGTGCCAGCAGCCGGGACTTACGGCCGTGGGAGCAGTACTTC.

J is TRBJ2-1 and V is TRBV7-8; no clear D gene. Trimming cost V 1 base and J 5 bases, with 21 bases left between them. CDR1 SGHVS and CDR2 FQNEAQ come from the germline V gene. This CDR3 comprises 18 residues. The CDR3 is CASSLESVTPLRNNEQFF. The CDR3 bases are TGTGCCAGCAGCTTAGAGTCGGTTACGCCGCTTCGGAACAATGAGCAGTTCTTC.

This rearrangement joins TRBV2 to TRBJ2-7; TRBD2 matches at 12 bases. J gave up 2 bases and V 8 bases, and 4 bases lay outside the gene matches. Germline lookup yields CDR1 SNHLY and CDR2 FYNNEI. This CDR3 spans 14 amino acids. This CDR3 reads CASLGLAGPYEQYF. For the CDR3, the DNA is TGTGCCAGCTTAGGACTAGCGGGGCCCTACGAGCAGTACTTC.

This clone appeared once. CDR3 sequence reads: CASSADRADNEKLFF. The CDR3 DNA reads TGTGCCAGCAGCGCCGACAGGGCTGATAATGAAAAACTGTTTTTT. The chain couples TRBV7-9 to TRBJ1-4, with 7 positions matching TRBD1. CDR3 length: 15 residues. CDR1 and CDR2 from the germline V gene are SEHNR and FQNEAQ (reference sequence). V was pared by 5 bases and J by 4 bases, with 7 bases of the junction left unmatched.

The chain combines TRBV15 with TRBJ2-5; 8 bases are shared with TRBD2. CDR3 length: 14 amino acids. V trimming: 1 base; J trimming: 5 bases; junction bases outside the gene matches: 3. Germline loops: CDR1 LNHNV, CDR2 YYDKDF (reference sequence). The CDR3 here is CATSRGTGGETQYF. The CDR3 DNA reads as TGTGCCACCAGCAGAGGGACGGGGGGGGAGACCCAGTACTTC.